The source of this T cell receptor beta chain is a study of T cells after yellow fever vaccination. General study findings and limits: Some clonotypes were seen in both the CD4 and the CD8 compartments. These made up a small share and likely arose from convergent recombination. Compared with primary, the secondary response was weaker and peaked at day 5, not 15.

This clonotype was observed many times. Its antigen is unidentified. UMIs and a universal primer site were added when TCR cDNA was made by 5'RACE template switching. TCRdb used MiXCR to reprocess the 5' RACE reads, holding one entry per CDR3 protein. Here the sample spans around 350,000 distinct CDR3 sequences, 6.2% being singletons. This CDR3 is 15 amino acids long. Germline CDR1 and CDR2: SGHNT and YYREEE (reference sequence). The germline V and J ends were trimmed by 4 bases and 3 bases, with 13 bases remaining between them. The source material was PBMCs, sampled 5 days after the yellow fever booster vaccination. The genes are TRBV5-4 and TRBJ2-2; unclear D gene. The sequence derives from a man aged 25-45 years who received the YFV17D yellow fever vaccine. CDR3 bases: TGTGCCAGCAGCATGCAAGGGTTCGACACCGGGGAGCTGTTTTTT. As protein: CASSMQGFDTGELFF.